The 18 T cell receptor beta chains reported below all come from one sample, sequenced in a study of blood T cell repertoires in COVID-19. TCRdb keeps only in-frame clones here, not all; method: immunoSEQ multiplex PCR. This sample carries around 450,000 clones, roughly 87% of them seen once, and the ten largest clones take roughly 0.72%. Sequenced input: PBMCs or T cells enriched from blood (not recorded which). The receptors were sampled from a woman aged 18 to 35 who had recovered from COVID-19.

The rearrangement links TRBV30 to TRBJ1-4; possible D gene TRBD1, 5 bases. CDR1 and CDR2 (germline): GTSNPN, SVGIG (reference sequence). The germline V and J ends were trimmed by 1 base and 7 bases, with 7 bases remaining between them. This CDR3 has 12 residues. CDR3 residues: CAWSAGGEKLFF. The CDR3 nucleotides are TGTGCCTGGAGTGCCGGGGGTGAAAAACTGTTTTTT. Supplemented by reference TRBV30 and TRBJ1-4, the full variable domain reads SQTIHQWPATLVQPVGSPLSLECTVEGTSNPNLYWYRQAAGRGLQLLFYSVGIGQISSEVPQNLSASRPQDRQFILSSKKLLLSDSGFYLCAWSAGGEKLFFGSGTQLSVL.

V is TRBV18 and J is TRBJ1-2; no reliable D call. V dropped 6 bases and J dropped 10 bases, with 18 bases sitting between them. The CDR3 is made up of 13 amino acids. Germline V gene sequence: CDR1 KGHSH, CDR2 LQKENI. DNA of the CDR3: TGTGCCAGCTCCCCCTCCCAGCGCGTCGACTACACCTTC. Protein: CASSPSQRVDYTF. The whole variable domain, remainder taken from reference TRBV18 and TRBJ1-2, is NAGVMQNPRHLVRRRGQEARLRCSPMKGHSHVYWYRQLPEEGLKFMVYLQKENIIDESGMPKERFSAEFPKEGPSILRIQQVVRGDSAAYFCASSPSQRVDYTFGSGTRLTVV.

The gene calls are TRBV30 and TRBJ2-7; maybe TRBD2 (6 bases). Germline values: CDR1 GTSNPN, CDR2 SVGIG (reference sequence). CDR3 length: 15 residues. V lost 2 bases to trimming and J lost 7 bases, with 21 bases between them. The CDR3 sequence: CAWSKVAAKWREQYF. As DNA, the CDR3 is TGTGCCTGGAGTAAAGTAGCGGCTAAATGGAGGGAGCAGTACTTC.

This chain joins TRBV3-1 (or the pseudogene TRBV3-2) and TRBJ1-1; D unresolved. The ends were cut back, 2 bases at V and 0 bases at J, with 7 bases in the middle. The CDR3 has 14 residues. CDR1 is LGHDT, CDR2 YNNKEL, per germline (reference sequence). The CDR3 loop reads CASSQTPLNTEAFF. As DNA, the CDR3 is TGTGCCAGCAGCCAAACACCATTGAACACTGAAGCTTTCTTT.

This chain uses TRBV19 with TRBJ1-1; maybe TRBD1 (5 bases). Germline values: CDR1 LNHDA, CDR2 SQIVND (reference sequence). Trimming pared 7 bases from V and 5 bases from J, leaving 17 bases between. This CDR3 is 14 amino acids long. CDR3: CASTHRGVTTEAFF. CDR3 in DNA: TGTGCCAGTACCCACCGGGGGGTTACGACTGAAGCTTTCTTT.

The rearrangement links TRBV2 to TRBJ2-3; 9 bases agree with TRBD2. This CDR3 has 15 amino acids. Unmatched junction bases numbered 4, after V lost 6 bases and J lost 0 bases. Germline CDR1 SNHLY, CDR2 FYNNEI. The CDR3 DNA follows: TGTGCCAGCAGGCAGACTAGCGGTAGCACAGATACGCAGTATTTT. Encoded protein: CASRQTSGSTDTQYF.

V gene TRBV11-3 combines with J gene TRBJ1-6; 10 bases line up with TRBD1. This CDR3 has 15 amino acids. From germline, CDR1 is SGHNT and CDR2 YENEEA. V shed 3 bases and J 8 bases; nucleotides not matched to a gene: 4. CDR3 sequence: CASSFWTGGDSPLHF. CDR3 coding DNA: TGTGCCAGCAGCTTTTGGACAGGGGGGGATTCACCCCTCCACTTT. Full variable domain (rest looked up from reference TRBV11-3 and TRBJ1-6): EAGVVQSPRYKIIEKKQPVAFWCNPISGHNTLYWYLQNLGQGPELLIRYENEEAVDDSQLPKDRFSAERLKGVDSTLKIQPAELGDSAVYLCASSFWTGGDSPLHFGNGTRLTVT.

In this sample, this clone turned up a few times. V is TRBV3-1 (or the pseudogene TRBV3-2) and J is TRBJ1-3, with TRBD1 as a possible D gene (5 bases). The germline V gene encodes CDR1 LGHDT and CDR2 YNNKEL (reference sequence). V was shortened by 0 bases and J by 0 bases, with 6 bases between the two germline ends. The CDR3 covers 15 residues. CDR3 loop: CASSQDRASGNTIYF. DNA for the CDR3: TGTGCCAGCAGCCAAGACAGGGCCTCTGGAAACACCATATATTTT.

The count of this clone is one. The chain links TRBV5-8 to TRBJ2-7, with D unclear. The V gene's germline CDR1 is SGHTS and CDR2 YDEGEE. This CDR3 has 18 amino acids. The V end was cut by 2 bases, the J end by 4 bases, with 25 bases between. The CDR3: CASSFSLSDLLRNYEQYF. CDR3 nucleotide sequence: TGTGCCAGCAGCTTTTCATTGTCAGACTTGTTACGAAATTACGAGCAGTACTTC.

The rearrangement uses TRBV9 and TRBJ1-1; tentatively, D is TRBD1 (6 bases). There are 15 residues in the CDR3. Germline lookup yields CDR1 SGDLS and CDR2 YYNGEE. V was pared by 0 bases and J by 3 bases, with 12 bases between. The CDR3 spells CASSVDTGSDTEAFF. For the CDR3, the DNA is TGTGCCAGCAGCGTAGATACAGGGTCGGACACTGAAGCTTTCTTT.

This chain connects TRBV5-4 to TRBJ2-2; maybe TRBD2 (6 bases). Trimming removed 6 bases from V and 4 bases from J, with 16 bases in between. The CDR3 is made up of 15 amino acids. The V gene's germline CDR1 is SGHNT and CDR2 YYREEE (reference sequence). CDR3 nucleotide sequence: TGTGCCAGCACCCTTCCAATGGGGGGCACCGGGGAGCTGTTTTTT. It encodes CASTLPMGGTGELFF.

This chain uses TRBV5-1 with TRBJ2-2; the match to TRBD1 covers 7 bases. The CDR3 is made up of 14 amino acids. The ends lost 4 bases at V and 4 bases at J; junction bases unmatched: 4. Germline loops: CDR1 SGHRS, CDR2 YFSETQ. The CDR3 spells CASSVDRATGELFF. CDR3 nucleotides: TGCGCCAGCAGCGTCGACAGGGCCACCGGGGAGCTGTTTTTT. Together with reference TRBV5-1 and TRBJ2-2, the CDR3 gives the full variable domain: KAGVTQTPRYLIKTRGQQVTLSCSPISGHRSVSWYQQTPGQGLQFLFEYFSETQRNKGNFPGRFSGRQFSNSRSEMNVSTLELGDSALYLCASSVDRATGELFFGEGSRLTVL.

As to this clone: The sample has other DNA sequences that encode this CDR3 too. The chain has TRBV24-1 and TRBJ2-7; tentatively, D is TRBD1 (6 bases). The germline V gene has CDR1 KGHDR and CDR2 SFDVKD. The CDR3 loop spans 14 amino acids. The V and J ends lost 4 bases and 1 base respectively, with 10 bases between them. CDR3 in DNA: TGTGCCACCAGTGAAGCTACAGGGTCCTACGAGCAGTACTTC. It specifies CATSEATGSYEQYF.

This rearrangement joins TRBV18 to TRBJ1-3; D is possibly TRBD1 (6 bases). Germline CDR1 is KGHSH and CDR2 is LQKENI. The V gene lost 6 bases and the J gene lost 0 bases, with 21 bases spanning the gap. This CDR3 comprises 18 residues. This CDR3 is CASSQDRDTVPSGNTIYF. The CDR3 nucleotides are TGTGCCAGCTCTCAAGACCGGGACACCGTCCCCTCTGGAAACACCATATATTTT.

The gene calls are TRBV7-2 and TRBJ1-5; 9 bases agree with TRBD1. Germline values: CDR1 SGHTA, CDR2 FQGNSA. Trimming took 3 bases from V and 6 from J; bases not matched to a gene: 3. The CDR3 totals 14 residues. The CDR3 bases are TGTGCCAGCAGCTTCGGGACAGGGACTCAGCCCCAGCATTTT. Translating gives CASSFGTGTQPQHF.

As to this clone: In the same sample, other DNA sequences code for this CDR3. The V call is TRBV30, the J call TRBJ1-4, with D unclear. The CDR3 loop spans 13 amino acids. CDR1 and CDR2 (germline): GTSNPN, SVGIG (reference sequence). Trimming took off 1 base at V and 0 bases at J, with 3 bases between the two ends. CDR3 in amino acids: CAWSASTNEKLFF. The CDR3 coding sequence is TGTGCCTGGAGTGCTTCAACTAATGAAAAACTGTTTTTT. The whole variable domain, filled in from reference TRBV30 and TRBJ1-4, reads SQTIHQWPATLVQPVGSPLSLECTVEGTSNPNLYWYRQAAGRGLQLLFYSVGIGQISSEVPQNLSASRPQDRQFILSSKKLLLSDSGFYLCAWSASTNEKLFFGSGTQLSVL.

CDR3 in DNA: TGTGCCAGCAGTGAATGGCAGGCGTTCAGCCCTATTGATTCACCCCTCCACTTT. Its protein is CASSEWQAFSPIDSPLHF. The rearrangement links TRBV6-1 to TRBJ1-6; D not resolved. In germline, CDR1 is MNHNS, CDR2 SASEGT. V was clipped by 2 bases and J by 8 bases, with 22 bases between them. The CDR3 totals 18 residues.

CDR3 region: CASPPGQGQSLDSYEQYF. The CDR3 DNA is TGTGCCAGCCCCCCCGGACAGGGACAATCCTTAGACTCCTACGAGCAGTACTTC. The V gene is TRBV28, the J gene TRBJ2-7, with 8 bases aligning to TRBD1. CDR3 length equals 18 residues. CDR1 and CDR2 from the germline V gene are MDHEN and SYDVKM. V shed 8 bases, J shed 0 bases, and the junction held 18 bases outside the gene matches.